The clone carrying this T cell receptor beta chain was picked up one time. These data belong to a study of blood T cell repertoires in COVID-19. On the study more broadly: Samples taken during acute and convalescent COVID-19 were collected in the United States, Italy and Spain. The cDNA or gDNA used as material had been derived from T cells, B-cell-depleted T cells, or PBMCs.

The CDR3 is 13 amino acids. Between the trimmed V and J ends, which lost 6 bases and 11 bases, there was a span of 19 bases. TCRdb keeps only in-frame clones here, not all; method: immunoSEQ multiplex PCR. The sample shows approximately 93,000 clones, about 91% of them seen only once. The sequenced sample consisted of peripheral blood. The chain couples TRBV12-3 or TRBV12-4 to TRBJ1-1, with D possibly being TRBD1 (5 bases). The TCR originated in a man aged 45-65 years with COVID-19, enrolled during active disease. The CDR3 DNA reads as TGTGCCAGCAGCCCCCAGGGCCCTCTGGAGGCTTTCTTT. This sequence encodes CASSPQGPLEAFF.